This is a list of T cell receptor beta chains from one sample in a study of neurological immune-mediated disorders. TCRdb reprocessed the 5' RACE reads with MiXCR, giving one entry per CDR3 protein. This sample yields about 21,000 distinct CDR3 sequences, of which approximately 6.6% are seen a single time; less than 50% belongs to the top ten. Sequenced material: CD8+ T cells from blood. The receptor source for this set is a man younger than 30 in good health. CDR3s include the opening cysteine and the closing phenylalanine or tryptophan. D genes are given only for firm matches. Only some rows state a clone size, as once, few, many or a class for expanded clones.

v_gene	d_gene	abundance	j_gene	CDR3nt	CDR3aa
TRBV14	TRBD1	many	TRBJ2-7	TGTGCCAGCAGCCACACCGGGACAGGGTTTTACGAGCAGTACTTC	CASSHTGTGFYEQYF
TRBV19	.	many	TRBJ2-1	TGTGCCAGTCGGGGGAGTGAGCAGTTCTTC	CASRGSEQFF
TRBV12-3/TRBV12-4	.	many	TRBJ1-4	TGTGCCAGCACCCCGGGGCCCGCAACTAATGAAAAACTGTTTTTT	CASTPGPATNEKLFF
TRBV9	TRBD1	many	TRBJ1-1	TGTGCCAGCAGCGCAGGGGGCACTGAAGCTTTCTTT	CASSAGGTEAFF
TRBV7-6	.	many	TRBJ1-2	TGTGCCAGCAGCTTAGATTATCGGACCGGCTACACCTTC	CASSLDYRTGYTF
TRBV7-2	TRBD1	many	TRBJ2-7	TGTGCCAGCAGCTACGACAGGGGGCTGTCCTACGAGCAGTACTTC	CASSYDRGLSYEQYF
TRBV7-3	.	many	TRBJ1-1	TGTGCCAGCAGCCTCCTAGCCGGGGGAGACGCTTTCTTT	CASSLLAGGDAFF
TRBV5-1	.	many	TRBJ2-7	TGCGCCAGCAGCTTGGTCTTAGCAGCCTCCGAGCAGTACTTC	CASSLVLAASEQYF
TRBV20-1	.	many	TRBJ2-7	TGCAGTGTGGGGGACAATTCCTACGAGCAGTACTTC	CSVGDNSYEQYF
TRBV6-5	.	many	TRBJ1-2	TGTGCCAGCAGTTACTCCGCAGGGCATCCGAAAGGCTACACCTTC	CASSYSAGHPKGYTF
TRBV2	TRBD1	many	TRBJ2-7	TGTGCCAGCGACAGGGGGGCCTACGAGCAGTACTTC	CASDRGAYEQYF
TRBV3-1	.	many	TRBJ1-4	TGTGCCAGCAGCCAAGTTCGGGAAGGTTACACTAATGAAAAACTGTTTTTT	CASSQVREGYTNEKLFF
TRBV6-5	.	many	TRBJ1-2	TGTGCCAGCAGTTACTCTCCGCGGGCAGCTTCCTATGGCTACACCTTC	CASSYSPRAASYGYTF
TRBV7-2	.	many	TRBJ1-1	TGTGCCAGCAGCTTAGCGCTAGGCAGGAACACTGAAGCTTTCTTT	CASSLALGRNTEAFF
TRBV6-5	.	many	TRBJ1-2	TGTGCCAGCGGCTATATGGACTACACCTTC	CASGYMDYTF
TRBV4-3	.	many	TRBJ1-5	TGCGCCAGCAGCCAAGGGCAGGGATTAAAGCCCCAGCATTTT	CASSQGQGLKPQHF
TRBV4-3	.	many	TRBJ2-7	TGCGCCAGCAGCCAAGATGCCGGGGAAGCCTACGAGCAGTACTTC	CASSQDAGEAYEQYF
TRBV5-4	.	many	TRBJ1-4	TGTGCCAGCAATCTCTGGGGAAATGAAAAACTGTTTTTT	CASNLWGNEKLFF
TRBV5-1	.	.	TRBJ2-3	.	CASSFYICSAPGWDLSTDTQYF
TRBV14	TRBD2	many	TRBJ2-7	TGTGCCAGCAGCCCTACGACTAGCGAGAGGGCGTACGAGCAGTACTTC	CASSPTTSERAYEQYF
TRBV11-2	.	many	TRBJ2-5	TGTGCCAGCAGCGTACCTATGACCGGCAGGGAGGAGACCCAGTACTTC	CASSVPMTGREETQYF
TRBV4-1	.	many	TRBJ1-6	TGCGCCAGCAGCCAAGGAGGGTTACGGGGGCGATATTCACCCCTCCACTTT	CASSQGGLRGRYSPLHF
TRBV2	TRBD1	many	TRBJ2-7	TGTGCCAGCAGTGTAACAGGGGAGCCCTTCTACGAGCAGTACTTC	CASSVTGEPFYEQYF
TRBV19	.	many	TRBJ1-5	TGTGCCAGTTATTTGGGGGTTGGCAATCAGCCCCAGCATTTT	CASYLGVGNQPQHF
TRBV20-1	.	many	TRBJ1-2	TGCAGTGCCCTGGAGGCAGGCTATGGCTACACCTTC	CSALEAGYGYTF
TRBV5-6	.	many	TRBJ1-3	TGTGCCAGCAGCTTGAACCCCAACTCTGGAAACACCATATATTTT	CASSLNPNSGNTIYF
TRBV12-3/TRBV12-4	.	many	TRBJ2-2	TGTGCCAGCAGTTTACCGAACGGGGAGCTGTTTTTT	CASSLPNGELFF
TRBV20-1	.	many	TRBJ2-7	TGCAGTGCTAGAGACCCCTTCACAGGGAAACCCTACGAGCAGTACTTC	CSARDPFTGKPYEQYF
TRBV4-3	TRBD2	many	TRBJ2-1	TGCGCCAGCAGCCAAGATCTGGCGGGGGGGTACAATGAGCAGTTCTTC	CASSQDLAGGYNEQFF
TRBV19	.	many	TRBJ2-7	TGTGCCAGTAGTGCCCTGCTCAGTGCGGGCGTGGAGCAGTACTTC	CASSALLSAGVEQYF
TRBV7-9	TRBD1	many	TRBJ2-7	TGTGCCAGCAGCCCGCAGGGGGCCTCCTACGAGCAGTACTTC	CASSPQGASYEQYF
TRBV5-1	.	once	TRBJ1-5	TGCGCCAGCAGCTTCGGGAGGCCGAATCAGCCCCAGCATTTT	CASSFGRPNQPQHF
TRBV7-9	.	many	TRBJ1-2	TGTGCCAGCAGCTTAGCCCCAGCACAAGCTAACTATGGCTACACCTTC	CASSLAPAQANYGYTF
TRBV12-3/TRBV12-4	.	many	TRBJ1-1	TGTGCCAGCAGCCCGAACACTGAAGCTTTCTTT	CASSPNTEAFF
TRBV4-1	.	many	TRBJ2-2	TGCGCCAGCAGCCACCCGACTTTGAGTAATCGGGAGCTGTTTTTT	CASSHPTLSNRELFF
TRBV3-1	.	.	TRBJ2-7	TGTGCCAGCAGCAAGGGGGTGGGAGACTTCGAGCAGTACTTC	CASSKGVGDFEQYF
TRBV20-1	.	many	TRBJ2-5	TGCAGTGCTAGAGATGGGGAGGGGGACAGAGAGACCCAGTACTTC	CSARDGEGDRETQYF
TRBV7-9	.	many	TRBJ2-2	TGTGCCAGCACCCCAGAGAACACCGGGGAGCTGTTTTTT	CASTPENTGELFF
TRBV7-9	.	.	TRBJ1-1	TGTGCCAGCAGCTTAGATTGGGAGGGGAACACTGAAGCTTTCTTT	CASSLDWEGNTEAFF
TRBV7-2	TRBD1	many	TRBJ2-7	TGTGCCAGCAGCTGGGGACAGAACTACGAGCAGTACTTC	CASSWGQNYEQYF
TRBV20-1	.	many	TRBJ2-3	TGCAGTGCTAGAGATCCCGAGGGCTGGTCAGGAGATACGCAGTATTTT	CSARDPEGWSGDTQYF
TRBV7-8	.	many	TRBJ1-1	TGTGCCAGCAGCTCTAAACTCAGGGAGAAGAACACTGAAGCTTTCTTT	CASSSKLREKNTEAFF